Described below is a single TCR beta chain sequence and its context. This sample is part of a study of blood T cell repertoires in COVID-19. Study at large: Samples of COVID-19 (acute and convalescent) were obtained from the United States, Italy and Spain.

CDR3 length: 14 amino acids. J was trimmed by 5 bases and V by 8 bases; bases with no gene match: 9. Germline CDR1 reads SNHLY; CDR2 reads FYNNEI. Per the original data handling: From reference gene primer amplification, estimates of nucleated cell counts were derived. The data were produced by immunoSEQ multiplex PCR, yet TCRdb's version contains in-frame clones alone and is incomplete. V and J calls plus clone size are reproduced from that table; the DNA served to infer D and trimming. This sample has a few hundred thousand clones, with nearly 90% found just once. This clonotype was obtained from a woman between 50 and 59 years old who had been exposed to COVID-19. The sequenced sample consisted of PBMCs or T cells enriched from blood (not recorded which). This chain connects TRBV2 to TRBJ2-5, with 9 positions matching TRBD1. The CDR3 is CASYRQGVLETQYF. The CDR3 coding sequence is TGTGCCAGCTATAGACAGGGGGTGTTGGAGACCCAGTACTTC.